This entry features one T cell receptor (beta chain) sequence. Its antigen is not identified. Amplification used 60 Vbeta primers and 13 Jbeta primers. Clones were read by immunoSEQ multiplex PCR, and TCRdb kept only the in-frame ones, dropping some. The table includes 100,000 to 150,000 clones, roughly four fifths detected once. This sample is drawn from a study of cytomegalovirus exposure and HLA in healthy donors. Regarding the study as a whole: The study flagged some 170 TCR beta chains as cytomegalovirus-associated. Cytomegalovirus status, reportedly, was diagnosed with high specificity and sensitivity by the classifier.

CDR1 MRHNA and CDR2 SNTAGT come from the germline V gene. V gave up 3 bases and J gave up 5 bases; unmatched junction bases: 3. CDR3 length equals 15 residues. This TCR was recovered from a woman between 40 and 50 years old in good health and CMV-seropositive. The genes are TRBV6-4 and TRBJ2-3; TRBD2 matches 12 bases. Material for sequencing was PBMCs. In nucleotides, the CDR3 is TGTGCCAGCAGTGAACTAGCGGGAGGTGAAGATACGCAGTATTTT. Translating it yields CASSELAGGEDTQYF.